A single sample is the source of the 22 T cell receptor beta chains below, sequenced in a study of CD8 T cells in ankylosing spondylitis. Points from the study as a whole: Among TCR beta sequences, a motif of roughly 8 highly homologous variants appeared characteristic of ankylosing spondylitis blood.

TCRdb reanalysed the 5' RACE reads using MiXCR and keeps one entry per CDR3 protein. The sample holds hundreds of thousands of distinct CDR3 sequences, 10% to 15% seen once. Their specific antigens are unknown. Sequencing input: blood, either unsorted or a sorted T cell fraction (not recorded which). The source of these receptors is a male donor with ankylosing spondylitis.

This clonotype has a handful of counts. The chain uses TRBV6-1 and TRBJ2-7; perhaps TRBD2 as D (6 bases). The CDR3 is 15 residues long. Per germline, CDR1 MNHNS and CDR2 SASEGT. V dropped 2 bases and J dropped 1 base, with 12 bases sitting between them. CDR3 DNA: TGTGCCAGCAGTGAACCGGGGACTGGGTCCTACGAGCAGTACTTC. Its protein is CASSEPGTGSYEQYF.

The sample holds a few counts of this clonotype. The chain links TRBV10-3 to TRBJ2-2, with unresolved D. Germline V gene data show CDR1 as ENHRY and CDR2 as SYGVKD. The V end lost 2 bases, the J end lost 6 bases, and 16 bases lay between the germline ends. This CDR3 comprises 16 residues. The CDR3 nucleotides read TGTGCCATCAGTGAGCCCAGCTCAACCTCTTCCGGGGAGCTGTTTTTT. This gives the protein CAISEPSSTSSGELFF.

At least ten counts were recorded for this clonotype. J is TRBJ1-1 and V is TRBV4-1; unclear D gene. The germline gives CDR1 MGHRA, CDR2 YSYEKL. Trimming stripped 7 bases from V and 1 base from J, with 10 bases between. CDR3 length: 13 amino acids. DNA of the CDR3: TGCGCCAGCAAGCGAGTAGGGAACACTGAAGCTTTCTTT. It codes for CASKRVGNTEAFF.

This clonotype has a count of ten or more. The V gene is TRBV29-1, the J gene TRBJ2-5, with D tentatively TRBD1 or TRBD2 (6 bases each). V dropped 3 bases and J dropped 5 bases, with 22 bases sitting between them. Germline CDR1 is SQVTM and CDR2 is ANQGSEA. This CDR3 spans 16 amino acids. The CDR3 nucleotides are TGCAGCGTTGAGGAGGGTAGGGGACACCGAAGGGAGACCCAGTACTTC. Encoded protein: CSVEEGRGHRRETQYF.

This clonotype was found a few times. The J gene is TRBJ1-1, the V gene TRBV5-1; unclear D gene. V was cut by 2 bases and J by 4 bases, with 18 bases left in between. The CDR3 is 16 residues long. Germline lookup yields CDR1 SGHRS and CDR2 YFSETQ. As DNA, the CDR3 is TGCGCCAGCAGCTTAGGAATGGTTAGGCTGGGCACTGAAGCTTTCTTT. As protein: CASSLGMVRLGTEAFF.

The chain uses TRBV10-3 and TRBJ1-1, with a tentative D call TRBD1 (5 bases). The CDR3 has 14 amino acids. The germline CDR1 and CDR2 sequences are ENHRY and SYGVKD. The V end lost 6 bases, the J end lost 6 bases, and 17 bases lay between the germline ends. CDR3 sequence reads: CAIRTGTGDSEAFF. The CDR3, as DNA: TGTGCCATCAGGACGGGGACGGGGGACTCTGAAGCTTTCTTT.

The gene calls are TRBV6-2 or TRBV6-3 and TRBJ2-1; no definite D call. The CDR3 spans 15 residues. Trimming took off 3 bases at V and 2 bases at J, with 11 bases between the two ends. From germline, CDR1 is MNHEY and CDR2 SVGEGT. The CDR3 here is CASSYGPTAYNEQFF. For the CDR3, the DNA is TGTGCCAGCAGTTATGGACCAACGGCCTACAATGAGCAGTTCTTC.

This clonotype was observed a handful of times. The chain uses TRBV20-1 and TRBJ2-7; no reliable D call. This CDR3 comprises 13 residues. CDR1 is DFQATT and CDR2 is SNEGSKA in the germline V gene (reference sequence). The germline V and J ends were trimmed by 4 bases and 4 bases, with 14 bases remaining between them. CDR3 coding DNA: TGCAGTGCTAAGACCGGGCCTTTTTACGAGCAGTACTTC. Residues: CSAKTGPFYEQYF.

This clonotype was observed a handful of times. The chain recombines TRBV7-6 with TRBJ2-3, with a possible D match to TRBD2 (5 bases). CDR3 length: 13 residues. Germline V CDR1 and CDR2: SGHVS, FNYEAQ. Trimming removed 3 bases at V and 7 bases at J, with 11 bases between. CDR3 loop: CASSLSRENTQYF. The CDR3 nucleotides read TGTGCCAGCAGCTTGTCACGGGAAAATACGCAGTATTTT.

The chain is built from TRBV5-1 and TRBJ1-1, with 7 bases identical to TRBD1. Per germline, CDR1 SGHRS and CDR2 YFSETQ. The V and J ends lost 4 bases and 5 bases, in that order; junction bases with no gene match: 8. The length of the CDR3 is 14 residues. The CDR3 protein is CASSTQGRGTEAFF. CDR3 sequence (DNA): TGCGCCAGCAGCACACAGGGGCGCGGGACTGAAGCTTTCTTT.

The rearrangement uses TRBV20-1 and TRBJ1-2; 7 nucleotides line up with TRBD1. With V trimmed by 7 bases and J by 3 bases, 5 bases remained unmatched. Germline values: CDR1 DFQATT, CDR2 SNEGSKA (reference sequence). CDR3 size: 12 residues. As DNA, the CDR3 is TGCAGTGTTAGGGGGCGAGACTATGGCTACACCTTC. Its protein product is CSVRGRDYGYTF.

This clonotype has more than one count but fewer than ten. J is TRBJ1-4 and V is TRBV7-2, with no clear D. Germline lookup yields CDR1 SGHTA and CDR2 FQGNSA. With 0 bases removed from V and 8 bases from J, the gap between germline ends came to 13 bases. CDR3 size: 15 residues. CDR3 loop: CASSLAAGFAEKLFF. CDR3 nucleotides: TGTGCCAGCAGCTTAGCCGCGGGATTTGCCGAAAAACTGTTTTTT.

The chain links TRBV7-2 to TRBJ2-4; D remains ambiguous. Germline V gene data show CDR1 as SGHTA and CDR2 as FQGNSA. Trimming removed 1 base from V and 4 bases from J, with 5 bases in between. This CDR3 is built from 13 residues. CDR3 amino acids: CASSLGRKNIQYF. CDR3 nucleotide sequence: TGTGCCAGCAGCTTAGGGAGAAAAAACATTCAGTACTTC.

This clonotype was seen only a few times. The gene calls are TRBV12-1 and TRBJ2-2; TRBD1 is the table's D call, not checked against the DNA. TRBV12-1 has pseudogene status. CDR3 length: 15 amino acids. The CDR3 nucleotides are TGTGCCAGCAGCTTTCAGCAGAGGGGCACCGGGGAGCTGTTTTTT. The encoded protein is CASSFQQRGTGELFF.

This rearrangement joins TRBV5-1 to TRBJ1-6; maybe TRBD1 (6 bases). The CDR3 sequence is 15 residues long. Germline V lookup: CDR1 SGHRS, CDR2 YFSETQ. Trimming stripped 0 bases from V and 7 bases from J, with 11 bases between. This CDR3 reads CASSLDREFNSPLHF. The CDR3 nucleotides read TGCGCCAGCAGCTTGGACAGGGAGTTCAATTCACCCCTCCACTTT.

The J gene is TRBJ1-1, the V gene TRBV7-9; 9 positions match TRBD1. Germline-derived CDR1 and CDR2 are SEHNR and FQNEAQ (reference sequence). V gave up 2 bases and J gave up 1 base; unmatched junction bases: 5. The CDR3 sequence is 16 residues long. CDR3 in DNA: TGTGCCAGCAGCTTACCGGGACAGGGACCGAACACTGAAGCTTTCTTT. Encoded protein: CASSLPGQGPNTEAFF.

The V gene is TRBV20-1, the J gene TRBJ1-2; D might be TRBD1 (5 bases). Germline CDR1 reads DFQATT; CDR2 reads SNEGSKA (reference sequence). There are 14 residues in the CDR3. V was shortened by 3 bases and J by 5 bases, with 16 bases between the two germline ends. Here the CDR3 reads CSASTTGRGYGYTF. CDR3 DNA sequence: TGCAGTGCTAGTACTACGGGACGGGGGTATGGCTACACCTTC.

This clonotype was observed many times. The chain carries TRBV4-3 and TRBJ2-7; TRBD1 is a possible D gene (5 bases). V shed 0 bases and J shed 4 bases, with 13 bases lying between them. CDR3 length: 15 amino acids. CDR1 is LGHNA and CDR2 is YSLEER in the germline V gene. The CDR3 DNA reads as TGCGCCAGCAGCCAAGATCTAGGTGGGGCTTACGAGCAGTACTTC. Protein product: CASSQDLGGAYEQYF.

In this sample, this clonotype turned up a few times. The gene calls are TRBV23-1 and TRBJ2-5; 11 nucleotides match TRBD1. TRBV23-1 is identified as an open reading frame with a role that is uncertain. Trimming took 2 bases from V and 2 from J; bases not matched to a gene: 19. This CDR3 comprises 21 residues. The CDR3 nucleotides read TGCGCCAGCAGTCAAAAATCCCCTTCGGACAGGGGGCGAGAAGGGCAAGAGACCCAGTACTTC. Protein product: CASSQKSPSDRGREGQETQYF.

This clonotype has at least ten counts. CDR3 region: CASTPRTTNNSPLHF. The CDR3 DNA follows: TGTGCCAGCACCCCCCGGACGACTAATAATTCACCCCTCCACTTT. The rearrangement uses TRBV7-2 and TRBJ1-6; no clear D gene. V was pared by 7 bases and J by 5 bases, with 15 bases between. CDR3 length equals 15 residues. Germline CDR1 and CDR2: SGHTA and FQGNSA.

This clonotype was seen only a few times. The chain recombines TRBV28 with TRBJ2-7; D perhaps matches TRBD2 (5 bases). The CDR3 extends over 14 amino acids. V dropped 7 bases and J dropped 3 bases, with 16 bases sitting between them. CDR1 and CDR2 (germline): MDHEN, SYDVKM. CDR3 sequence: CASTRGLQFYEQYF. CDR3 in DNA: TGTGCCAGCACCCGAGGACTTCAATTCTACGAGCAGTACTTC.

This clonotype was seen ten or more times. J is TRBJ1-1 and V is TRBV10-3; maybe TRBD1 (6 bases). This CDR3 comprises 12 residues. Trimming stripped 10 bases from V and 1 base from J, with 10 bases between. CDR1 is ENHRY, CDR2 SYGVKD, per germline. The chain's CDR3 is CASTGWNTEAFF. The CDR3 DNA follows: TGTGCCAGCACAGGGTGGAACACTGAAGCTTTCTTT.